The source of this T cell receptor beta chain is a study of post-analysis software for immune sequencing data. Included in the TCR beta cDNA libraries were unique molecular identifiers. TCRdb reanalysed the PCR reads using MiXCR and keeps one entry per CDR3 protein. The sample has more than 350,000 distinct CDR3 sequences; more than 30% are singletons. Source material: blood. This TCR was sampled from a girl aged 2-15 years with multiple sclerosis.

The DNA for the CDR3 is TGCGCCAGCAGCCCGGGTTGGGTCCAGGGAGGCTACGAGCAGTACTTC. Translated: CASSPGWVQGGYEQYF. This chain links TRBV5-1 with TRBJ2-5, with D possibly TRBD2 on 6 matching bases. The tail of the sequence fits TRBJ2-7 better, so the J call may be wrong. Germline loops: CDR1 SGHRS, CDR2 YFSETQ. This CDR3 spans 16 amino acids.